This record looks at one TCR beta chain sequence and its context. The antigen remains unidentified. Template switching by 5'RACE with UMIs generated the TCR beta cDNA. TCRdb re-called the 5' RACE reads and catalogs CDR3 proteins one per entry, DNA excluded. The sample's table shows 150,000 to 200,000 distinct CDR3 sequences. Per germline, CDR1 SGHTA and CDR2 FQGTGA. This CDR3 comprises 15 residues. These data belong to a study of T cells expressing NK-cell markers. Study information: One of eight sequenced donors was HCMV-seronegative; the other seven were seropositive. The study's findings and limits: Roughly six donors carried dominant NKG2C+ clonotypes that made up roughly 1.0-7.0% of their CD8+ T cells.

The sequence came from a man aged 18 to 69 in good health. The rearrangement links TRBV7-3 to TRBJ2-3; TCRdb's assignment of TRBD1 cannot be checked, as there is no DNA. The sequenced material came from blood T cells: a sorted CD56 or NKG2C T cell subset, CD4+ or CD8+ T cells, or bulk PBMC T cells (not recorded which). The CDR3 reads CASSLTRDYTDTQYF. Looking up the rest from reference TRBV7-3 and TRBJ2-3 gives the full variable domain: GAGVSQTPSNKVTEKGKYVELRCDPISGHTALYWYRQSLGQGPEFLIYFQGTGAADDSGLPNDRFFAVRPEGSVSTLKIQRTERGDSAVYLCASSLTRDYTDTQYFGPGTRLTVL.